The present entry profiles one T cell receptor beta chain with its context. The CDR3 spans 15 residues. Germline trimming cut 8 bases from V and 7 bases from J; bases unmatched to any gene: 10. Germline V gives CDR1 SGHTA, CDR2 FQGNSA. Assay used: immunoSEQ multiplex PCR; TCRdb lists only in-frame clones, some missing. This table holds more than 110,000 clones, roughly 92% found once. These data come from a study of control samples from healthy donors and cancer patients. The rearrangement uses TRBV7-2 and TRBJ2-2; 10 bases fit TRBD2. The clonotype comes from a man aged 30 to 39 in good health. Input material: blood. For the CDR3, the DNA is TGTGCCAGCTCCATAGCGGGAGGTTTTGGCGGGGAGCTGTTTTTT. Translation: CASSIAGGFGGELFF.